This T cell receptor beta chain was captured in a study of post-analysis software for immune sequencing data. Overall study context: Clinical courses comprised relapsing-remitting, secondary progressive and progressive-relapsing multiple sclerosis.

Study outcomes and limitations: Clustering by F measure revealed strong co-clustering among samples prepared together in one batch. Controls had significantly higher normalized Chao1 diversity than multiple sclerosis patients.

This clonotype has just a few counts. What it recognizes is unknown. Researchers reported that TCR beta cDNA libraries carried unique molecular identifiers. T cells numbering about 0.9 to 11 million yielded around 500,000 cDNA molecules. TCRdb ran MiXCR on the PCR reads and lists one entry per CDR3 protein. Of about 460,000 distinct CDR3 sequences in the sample, 40% to 55% are singletons; the top ten hold 9.5% to 13%. The sample comprised blood. The receptor was isolated from a girl between 5 and 17 years old with multiple sclerosis.

For the CDR3, the DNA is TGCAGTGCTAGCGCACCGACAGGTAACAATGAGCAGTTCTTC. Translation: CSASAPTGNNEQFF. This rearrangement joins TRBV20-1 to TRBJ2-1, with D possibly being TRBD1 (6 bases). Germline V gives CDR1 DFQATT, CDR2 SNEGSKA (reference sequence). V gave up 3 bases and J gave up 5 bases, with 14 bases separating them. CDR3 length: 14 amino acids.